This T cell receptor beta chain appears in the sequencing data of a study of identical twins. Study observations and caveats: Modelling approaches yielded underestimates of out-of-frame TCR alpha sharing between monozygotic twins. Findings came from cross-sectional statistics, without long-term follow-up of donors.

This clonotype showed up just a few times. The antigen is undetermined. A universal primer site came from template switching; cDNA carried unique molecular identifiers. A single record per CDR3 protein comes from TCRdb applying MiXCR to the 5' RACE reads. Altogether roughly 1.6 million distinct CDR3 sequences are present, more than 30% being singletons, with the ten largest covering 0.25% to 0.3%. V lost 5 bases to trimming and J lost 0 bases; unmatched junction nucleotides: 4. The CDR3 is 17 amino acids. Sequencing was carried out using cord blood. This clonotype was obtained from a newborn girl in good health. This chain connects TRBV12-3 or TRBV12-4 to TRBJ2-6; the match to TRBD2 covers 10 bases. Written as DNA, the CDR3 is TGTGCCAGCAGTCTACTAGCGGGGACCTCTGGGGCCAACGTCCTGACTTTC. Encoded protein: CASSLLAGTSGANVLTF.